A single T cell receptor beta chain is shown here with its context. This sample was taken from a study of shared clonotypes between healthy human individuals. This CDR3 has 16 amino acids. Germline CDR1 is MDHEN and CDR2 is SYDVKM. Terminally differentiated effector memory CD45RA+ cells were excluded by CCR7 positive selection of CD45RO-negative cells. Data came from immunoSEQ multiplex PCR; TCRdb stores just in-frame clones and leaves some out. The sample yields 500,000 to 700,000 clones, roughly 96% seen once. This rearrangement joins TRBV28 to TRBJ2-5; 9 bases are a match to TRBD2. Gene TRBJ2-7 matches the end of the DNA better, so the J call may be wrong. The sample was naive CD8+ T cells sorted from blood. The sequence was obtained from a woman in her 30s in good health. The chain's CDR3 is CASSPDSSGSPDEQYF. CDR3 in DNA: TGTGCCAGCAGTCCGGACAGTAGCGGGAGTCCCGACGAGCAGTACTTC.